This TCR beta chain was captured by sequencing in a study of OX40 agonist ivuxolimab in advanced cancers. Comment on this clone: Its specificity is not known.

The data were produced by immunoSEQ multiplex PCR, yet TCRdb's version contains in-frame clones alone and is incomplete. This table holds about 65,000 clones, roughly nine tenths found once. Between the trimmed V and J ends, which lost 4 bases and 2 bases, there was a span of 11 bases. The CDR3 spans 14 residues. Germline assignment: CDR1 MGHRA and CDR2 YSYEKL. General study findings and limits: CD4+ and CD8+ blood T cells expanded clonally by week 6 at 0.1 to 3.0 mg/kg. Part of the nonresponder group also had normalized T-cell clonal expansion that was low.

Sample: CD4+ or CD8+ T cells sorted from blood, taken in a trial of the OX40 agonist ivuxolimab. The V call is TRBV4-1, the J call TRBJ2-5; D remains unclear. This TCR derives from an adult with an advanced solid tumor such as melanoma, head and neck, liver or kidney cancer. DNA for the CDR3: TGCGCCAGCAGCCCCCAGCCGGTTCAAGAGACCCAGTACTTC. This translates into CASSPQPVQETQYF.